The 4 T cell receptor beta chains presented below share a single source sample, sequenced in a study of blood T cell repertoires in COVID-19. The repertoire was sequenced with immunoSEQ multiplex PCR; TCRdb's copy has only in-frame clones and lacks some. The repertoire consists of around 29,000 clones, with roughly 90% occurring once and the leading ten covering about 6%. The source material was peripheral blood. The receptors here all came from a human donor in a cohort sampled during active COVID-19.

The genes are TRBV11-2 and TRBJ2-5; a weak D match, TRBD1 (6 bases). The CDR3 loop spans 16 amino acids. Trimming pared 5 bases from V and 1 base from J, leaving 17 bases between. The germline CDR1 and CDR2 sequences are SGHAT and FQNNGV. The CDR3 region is CASSLRMADSQETQYF. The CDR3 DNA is TGTGCCAGCAGCCTAAGGATGGCGGACAGCCAAGAGACCCAGTACTTC.

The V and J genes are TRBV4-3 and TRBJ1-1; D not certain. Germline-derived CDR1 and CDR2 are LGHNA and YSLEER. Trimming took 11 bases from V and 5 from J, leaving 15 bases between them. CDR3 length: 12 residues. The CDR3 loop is CAGRRSRTEAFF. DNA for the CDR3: TGCGCCGGAAGGAGGAGTAGGACTGAAGCTTTCTTT.

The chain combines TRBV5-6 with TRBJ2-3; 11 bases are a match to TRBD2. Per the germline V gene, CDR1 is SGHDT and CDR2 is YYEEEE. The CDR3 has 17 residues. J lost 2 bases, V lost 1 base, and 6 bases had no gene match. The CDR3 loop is CASSLKRLAGITDTQYF. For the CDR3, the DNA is TGTGCCAGCAGCTTGAAGAGACTAGCGGGGATCACAGATACGCAGTATTTT.

CDR3 sequence (DNA): TGTGCCAGCAGCCCAGCTGACTCGTCTTGGGATGAGCAGTTCTTC. This sequence encodes CASSPADSSWDEQFF. The genes are TRBV27 and TRBJ2-1; no firm D call. Germline V CDR1 and CDR2: MNHEY, SMNVEV (reference sequence). The CDR3 covers 15 residues. The V end was cut by 6 bases, the J end by 8 bases, with 20 bases between.